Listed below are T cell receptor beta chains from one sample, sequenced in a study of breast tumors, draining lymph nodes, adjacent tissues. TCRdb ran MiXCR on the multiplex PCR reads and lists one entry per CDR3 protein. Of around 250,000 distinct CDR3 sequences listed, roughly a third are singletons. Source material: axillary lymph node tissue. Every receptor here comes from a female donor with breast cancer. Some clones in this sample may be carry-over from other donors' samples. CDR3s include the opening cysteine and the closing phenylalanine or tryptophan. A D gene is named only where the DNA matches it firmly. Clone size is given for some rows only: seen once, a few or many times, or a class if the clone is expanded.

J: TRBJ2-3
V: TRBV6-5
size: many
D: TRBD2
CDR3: CASSYVERERTDTQYF
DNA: TGTGCCAGCAGTTACGTAGAGCGGGAGAGGACAGATACGCAGTATTTT

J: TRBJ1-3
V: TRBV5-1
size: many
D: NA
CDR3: CASSLEGSGTIYF
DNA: TGCGCCAGCAGCTTGGAAGGCTCTGGGACCATATATTTT

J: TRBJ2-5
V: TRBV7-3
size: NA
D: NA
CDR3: CASSSGPLLETQYF
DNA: TGTGCCAGCAGCTCGGGACCACTCTTGGAGACCCAGTACTTC

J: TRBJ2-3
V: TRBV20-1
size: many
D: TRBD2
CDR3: CSAAGGVGGTDTQYF
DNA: TGCAGTGCTGCGGGGGGAGTTGGGGGCACAGATACGCAGTATTTT

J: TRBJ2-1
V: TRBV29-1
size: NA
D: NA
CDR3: CSVGRKNEQFF
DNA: TGCAGCGTTGGACGGAAAAATGAGCAGTTCTTC

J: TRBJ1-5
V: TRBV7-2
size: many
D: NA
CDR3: CASSLNPRNNQPQHF
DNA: TGTGCCAGCAGCTTAAACCCCAGAAACAATCAGCCCCAGCATTTT

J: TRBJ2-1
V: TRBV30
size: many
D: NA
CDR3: CAGGAPKQFF
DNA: TGTGCGGGGGGCGCCCCAAAGCAGTTCTTC

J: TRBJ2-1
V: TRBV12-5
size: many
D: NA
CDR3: CASGLRNRAEQFF
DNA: TGTGCTAGTGGTTTGAGAAACAGGGCTGAGCAGTTCTTC

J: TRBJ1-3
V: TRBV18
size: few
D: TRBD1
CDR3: CASSPPSQGFTPSGNTIYF
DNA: TGTGCCAGCTCACCACCGTCACAGGGGTTTACGCCCTCTGGAAACACCATATATTTT

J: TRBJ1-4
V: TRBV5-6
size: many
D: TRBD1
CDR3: CASSLGAGGEKLFF
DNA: TGTGCCAGCAGCTTGGGGGCAGGGGGAGAAAAACTGTTTTTT

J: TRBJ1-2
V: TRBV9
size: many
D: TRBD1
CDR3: CASSVGGQANYGSTF
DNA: TGTGCCAGCAGCGTAGGCGGACAGGCAAACTATGGCTCCACCTTC

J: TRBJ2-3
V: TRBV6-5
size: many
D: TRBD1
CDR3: CASSTGDVQNTQYF
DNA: TGTGCCAGCAGTACAGGGGACGTTCAGAATACGCAGTATTTT

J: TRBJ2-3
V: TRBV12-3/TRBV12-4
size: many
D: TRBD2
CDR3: CASSLSSGRVDTQYF
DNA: TGTGCCAGCAGTTTATCCAGCGGGAGGGTAGATACGCAGTATTTT

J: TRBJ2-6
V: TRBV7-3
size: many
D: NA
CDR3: CASSPQSGVGANVLTF
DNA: TGTGCCAGCAGCCCCCAGTCCGGAGTTGGGGCCAACGTCCTGACTTTC

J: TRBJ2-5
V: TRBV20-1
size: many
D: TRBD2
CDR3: CSAVGGVQETQYF
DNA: TGCAGTGCCGTTGGGGGGGTTCAAGAGACCCAGTACTTC

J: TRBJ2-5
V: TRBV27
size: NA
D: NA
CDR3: CASSWGPGGETQYF
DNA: TGTGCCAGCAGTTGGGGCCCAGGAGGGGAGACCCAGTACTTC

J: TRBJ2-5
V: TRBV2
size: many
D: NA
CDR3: CASRQEKETQYF
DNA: TGTGCCAGCAGGCAGGAAAAGGAGACCCAGTACTTC

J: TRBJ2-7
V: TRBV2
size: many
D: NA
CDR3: CASSPTRQHEQYF
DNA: TGTGCCAGCAGTCCGACTAGACAACACGAGCAGTACTTC

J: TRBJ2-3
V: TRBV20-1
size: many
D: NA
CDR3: CSAKDQITDTQYF
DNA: TGCAGTGCTAAAGACCAGATCACAGATACGCAGTATTTT

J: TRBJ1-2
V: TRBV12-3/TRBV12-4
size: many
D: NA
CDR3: CASSPSRGTTGYTF
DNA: TGTGCCAGCAGTCCTAGCCGGGGGACGACGGGCTACACCTTC

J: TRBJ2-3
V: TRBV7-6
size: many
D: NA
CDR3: CASSLAGGGSDTQYF
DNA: TGTGCCAGCAGCTTAGCGGGGGGCGGCTCAGATACGCAGTATTTT

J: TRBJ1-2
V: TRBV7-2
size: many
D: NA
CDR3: CASSAMGADRGTF
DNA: TGTGCCAGCAGCGCAATGGGGGCCGACAGAGGCACCTTC

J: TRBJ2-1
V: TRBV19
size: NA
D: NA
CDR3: CASGDNPQTGEQFF
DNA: TGTGCCAGTGGTGACAACCCTCAGACAGGCGAGCAGTTCTTC

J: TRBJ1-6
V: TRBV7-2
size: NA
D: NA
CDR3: CASSASAGVMNSPLHF
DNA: TGTGCCAGCAGTGCCTCGGCGGGGGTGATGAATTCACCCCTCCACTTT

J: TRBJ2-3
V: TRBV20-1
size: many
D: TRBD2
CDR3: CSARDHSGGAGDTQYF
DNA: TGCAGTGCTAGAGACCACAGCGGGGGGGCCGGAGATACGCAGTATTTT

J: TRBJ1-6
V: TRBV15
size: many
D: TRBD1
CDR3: CATNRGDRGPLHF
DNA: TGTGCCACCAACAGAGGAGACAGGGGTCCCCTCCACTTT

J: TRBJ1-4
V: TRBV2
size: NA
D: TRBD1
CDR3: CASTRWTGEEEKLFF
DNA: TGTGCCAGCACCCGATGGACAGGGGAAGAGGAAAAACTGTTTTTT

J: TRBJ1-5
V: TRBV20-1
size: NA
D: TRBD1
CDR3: CSARPTGSNQPQHF
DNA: TGCAGTGCTAGGCCGACAGGGTCCAATCAGCCCCAGCATTTT

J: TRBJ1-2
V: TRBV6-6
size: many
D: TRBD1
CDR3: CASSYETGYGYTF
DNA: TGTGCCAGCAGTTATGAGACAGGGTATGGCTACACCTTC

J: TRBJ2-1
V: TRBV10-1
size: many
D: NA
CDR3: CASSQDTNNEQFF
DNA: TGCGCCAGCAGTCAGGACACTAACAATGAGCAGTTCTTC

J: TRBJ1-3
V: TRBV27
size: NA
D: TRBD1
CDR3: CASSLDRGYTIYF
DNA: TGTGCCAGCAGCCTCGACAGGGGATACACCATATATTTT

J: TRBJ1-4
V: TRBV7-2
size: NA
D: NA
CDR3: CASSRTSDGYNEKLFF
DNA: TGTGCCAGCAGTCGAACTAGCGACGGGTACAATGAAAAACTGTTTTTT

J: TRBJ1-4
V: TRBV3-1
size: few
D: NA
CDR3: CASSQVGLYNEKLFF
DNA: TGTGCCAGCAGCCAAGTAGGCCTCTATAATGAAAAACTGTTTTTT

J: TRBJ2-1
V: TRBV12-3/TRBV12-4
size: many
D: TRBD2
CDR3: CASSFARSGRAAISYEQFF
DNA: TGTGCCAGCAGTTTCGCGAGAAGCGGGAGGGCCGCAATAAGCTATGAGCAGTTCTTC

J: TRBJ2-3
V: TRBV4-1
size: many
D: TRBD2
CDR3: CASSQASGRATDTQYF
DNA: TGCGCCAGCAGCCAAGCCAGCGGGAGGGCCACAGATACGCAGTATTTT

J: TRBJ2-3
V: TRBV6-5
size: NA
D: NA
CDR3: CASSPHGTRSDTQYF
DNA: TGTGCCAGCAGTCCCCACGGCACTCGCTCAGATACGCAGTATTTT

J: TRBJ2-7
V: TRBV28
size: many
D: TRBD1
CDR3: CASSAYRGSYEQYF
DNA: TGTGCCAGCAGTGCCTACAGGGGAAGCTACGAGCAGTACTTC

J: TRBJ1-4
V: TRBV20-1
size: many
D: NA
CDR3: CSPTSSSPEKLFF
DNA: TGCAGTCCAACCTCCTCGAGTCCAGAAAAACTGTTTTTT

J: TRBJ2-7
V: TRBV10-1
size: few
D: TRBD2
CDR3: CASSESGTTTYEQYF
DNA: TGCGCCAGCAGTGAGTCCGGGACTACGACCTACGAGCAGTACTTC

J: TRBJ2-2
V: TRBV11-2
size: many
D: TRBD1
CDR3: CASKTGSTGELFF
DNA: TGTGCCAGCAAGACAGGGAGCACCGGGGAGCTGTTTTTT

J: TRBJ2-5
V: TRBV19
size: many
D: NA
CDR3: CASSARDFQETQYF
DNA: TGTGCCAGTAGTGCTCGGGACTTCCAAGAGACCCAGTACTTC

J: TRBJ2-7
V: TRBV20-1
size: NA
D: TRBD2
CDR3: CSASGTSGVSPDEQYF
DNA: TGCAGTGCTTCCGGGACTAGCGGGGTGTCCCCCGACGAGCAGTACTTC

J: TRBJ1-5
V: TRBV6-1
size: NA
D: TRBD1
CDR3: CTIQGAGNQPQHF
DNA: TGTACAATTCAGGGGGCTGGCAATCAGCCCCAGCATTTT

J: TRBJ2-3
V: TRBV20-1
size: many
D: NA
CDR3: CSVPGGRGADTQYF
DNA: TGCAGTGTTCCGGGGGGCCGAGGGGCAGATACGCAGTATTTT

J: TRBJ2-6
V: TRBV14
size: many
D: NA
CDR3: CASSQGRGWASGANVLTF
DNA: TGTGCCAGCAGCCAAGGAAGGGGATGGGCCTCTGGGGCCAACGTCCTGACTTTC

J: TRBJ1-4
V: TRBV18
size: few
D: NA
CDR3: CASSPTGVSNEKLFF
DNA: TGTGCCAGCTCACCAACTGGAGTTTCTAATGAAAAACTGTTTTTT

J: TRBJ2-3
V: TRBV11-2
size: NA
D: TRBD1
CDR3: CASSPHRGADTQYF
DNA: TGTGCCAGCAGCCCACACAGGGGTGCCGATACGCAGTATTTT

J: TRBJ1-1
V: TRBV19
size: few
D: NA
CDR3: CASEGHPEAFF
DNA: TGTGCCAGCGAGGGGCACCCTGAAGCTTTCTTT

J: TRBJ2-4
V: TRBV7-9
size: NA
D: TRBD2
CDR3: CASSLGPASGQAKNIQYF
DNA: TGTGCCAGCAGCTTAGGTCCGGCTAGCGGACAAGCCAAAAACATTCAGTACTTC

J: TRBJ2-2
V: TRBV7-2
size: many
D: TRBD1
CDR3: CASSLEGGIGELFF
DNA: TGTGCCAGCAGCTTAGAAGGGGGCATCGGGGAGCTGTTTTTT

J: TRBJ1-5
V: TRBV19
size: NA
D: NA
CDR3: CASRRGHHSNQPQHF
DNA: TGTGCCAGTAGGAGGGGACACCATAGCAATCAGCCCCAGCATTTT

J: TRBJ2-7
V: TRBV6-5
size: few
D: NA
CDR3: CASSDKGFHYEQYF
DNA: TGTGCCAGCAGTGACAAGGGGTTCCACTACGAGCAGTACTTC

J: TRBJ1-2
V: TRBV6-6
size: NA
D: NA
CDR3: CASSHSGREDGYTF
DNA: TGTGCCAGCAGTCACTCGGGCAGGGAAGATGGCTACACCTTC

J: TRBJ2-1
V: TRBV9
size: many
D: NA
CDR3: CASSVAKLASHNEQFF
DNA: TGTGCCAGCAGCGTAGCTAAACTAGCTTCCCACAATGAGCAGTTCTTC

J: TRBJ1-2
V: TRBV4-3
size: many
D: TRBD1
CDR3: CASSTRQGQFYGYTF
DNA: TGCGCCAGCAGCACCCGACAGGGGCAATTCTATGGCTACACCTTC

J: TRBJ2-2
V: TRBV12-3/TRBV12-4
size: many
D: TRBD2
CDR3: CASGTSGSWFTGELFF
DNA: TGTGCCAGCGGCACTAGCGGGAGCTGGTTCACCGGGGAGCTGTTTTTT

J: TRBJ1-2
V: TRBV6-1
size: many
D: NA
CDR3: CASSEPDRLNYGYTF
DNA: TGTGCCAGCAGTGAACCTGACAGGCTTAACTATGGCTACACCTTC